This is a list of T cell receptor beta chains from one sample in a study of T cells in Graves' hyperthyroidism and ophthalmopathy. One entry per CDR3 protein results from TCRdb running MiXCR on the multiplex PCR reads. The table has over 500,000 distinct CDR3 sequences, 14% seen once. Input material: blood. Receptors originate from a woman aged 40-49 years with Graves' hyperthyroidism. Both conserved end residues are part of each CDR3. The order of the fields is J gene, D gene, V gene, clone size, CDR3 protein, CDR3 DNA. The D gene is left open where the match is weak. Clone size appears in some rows only: once, few, many, or a class for an expanded clone.

J: TRBJ1-1; D: -; V: TRBV6-1; size: many; CDR3: CASRLAGDMNTEAFF; DNA: TGTGCCAGCAGGCTTGCTGGGGATATGAACACTGAAGCTTTCTTT
J: TRBJ1-1; D: -; V: TRBV3-1; size: few; CDR3: CASSQRGEGSNTEAFF; DNA: TGTGCCAGCAGCCAACGAGGCGAGGGTTCGAACACTGAAGCTTTCTTT
J: TRBJ2-7; D: TRBD2; V: TRBV5-1; size: -; CDR3: CASSFSVLAGTYEQYF; DNA: TGCGCCAGCAGCTTTTCTGTACTAGCGGGAACATACGAGCAGTACTTC
J: TRBJ2-7; D: -; V: TRBV10-3; size: few; CDR3: CAVSSPRDIYEQYF; DNA: TGTGCCGTCTCCTCCCCGCGGGACATCTACGAGCAGTACTTC
J: TRBJ1-2; D: -; V: TRBV27; size: many; CDR3: CASSLTGPNYGYTF; DNA: TGTGCCAGCAGTTTAACAGGGCCGAACTATGGCTACACCTTC
J: TRBJ2-7; D: TRBD2; V: TRBV7-2; size: many; CDR3: CASSLGWDYIGVYEQYF; DNA: TGTGCCAGCAGCTTAGGGTGGGACTACATAGGCGTCTACGAGCAGTACTTC
J: TRBJ2-7; D: -; V: TRBV10-3; size: many; CDR3: CAISEQDYEQYF; DNA: TGTGCCATCAGTGAACAGGACTACGAGCAGTACTTC
J: TRBJ1-4; D: -; V: TRBV29-1; size: many; CDR3: CSAAEGSGENEKLFF; DNA: TGCAGCGCTGCGGAAGGCAGTGGGGAAAATGAAAAACTGTTTTTT
J: TRBJ2-3; D: -; V: TRBV20-1; size: few; CDR3: CSARDEGGVSTDTQYF; DNA: TGCAGTGCTAGAGATGAGGGGGGAGTCAGCACAGATACGCAGTATTTT
J: TRBJ2-1; D: -; V: TRBV6-2/TRBV6-3; size: many; CDR3: CASRGDYSYNEQFF; DNA: TGTGCCAGCAGAGGAGACTACTCCTACAATGAGCAGTTCTTC
J: TRBJ2-3; D: TRBD2; V: TRBV20-1; size: -; CDR3: CSARDWSGSGSDTQYF; DNA: TGCAGTGCTAGAGACTGGAGCGGGAGTGGGTCAGATACGCAGTATTTT
J: TRBJ2-6; D: -; V: TRBV28; size: -; CDR3: CASSHTGKRISGANVLTF; DNA: TGTGCCAGCAGTCACACCGGGAAGAGGATTTCTGGGGCCAACGTCCTGACTTTC
J: TRBJ2-2; D: -; V: TRBV27; size: few; CDR3: CAIRLMAGGELFF; DNA: TGTGCCATCCGGCTAATGGCTGGTGGGGAGCTGTTTTTT
J: TRBJ1-6; D: TRBD1; V: TRBV2; size: -; CDR3: CASNPGTGTNSPLHF; DNA: TGTGCCAGTAATCCCGGGACAGGGACCAATTCACCCCTCCACTTT
J: TRBJ2-7; D: TRBD1; V: TRBV20-1; size: many; CDR3: CSARRTQGNSREQYF; DNA: TGCAGTGCTAGACGAACACAGGGGAATAGTCGGGAGCAGTACTTC
J: TRBJ2-5; D: TRBD2; V: TRBV7-2; size: many; CDR3: CASSLAAGQETQYF; DNA: TGTGCCAGCAGTCTAGCGGCAGGACAAGAGACCCAGTACTTC
J: TRBJ2-6; D: -; V: TRBV7-3; size: once; CDR3: CASSSSPAASVSGANVLTF; DNA: TGTGCCAGCAGCTCATCGCCGGCCGCTTCTGTCTCTGGGGCCAACGTCCTGACTTTC
J: TRBJ1-5; D: -; V: TRBV12-3/TRBV12-4; size: many; CDR3: CASSRNREPQHF; DNA: TGTGCCAGCAGTCGGAACAGGGAGCCCCAGCATTTT
J: TRBJ2-3; D: TRBD1; V: TRBV6-2/TRBV6-3; size: -; CDR3: CASRGQGRSDTQYF; DNA: TGTGCCAGCAGGGGACAGGGGCGATCAGATACGCAGTATTTT
J: TRBJ2-7; D: TRBD1; V: TRBV5-1; size: many; CDR3: CASSGTGDEQYF; DNA: TGCGCCAGCAGCGGGACAGGGGACGAGCAGTACTTC
J: TRBJ1-2; D: -; V: TRBV2; size: -; CDR3: CASSEGQLNSSGYTF; DNA: TGTGCCAGCAGTGAAGGGCAGCTAAATAGTAGTGGCTACACCTTC
J: TRBJ1-4; D: -; V: TRBV2; size: many; CDR3: CASSDWGTDNEKLFF; DNA: TGTGCCAGCAGTGACTGGGGGACGGATAATGAAAAACTGTTTTTT
J: TRBJ2-5; D: -; V: TRBV25-1; size: few; CDR3: CASRGSGAPQETQYF; DNA: TGTGCCAGCAGGGGTAGCGGAGCTCCCCAAGAGACCCAGTACTTC
J: TRBJ2-4; D: TRBD2; V: TRBV30; size: many; CDR3: CAWSKAGGSYF; DNA: TGTGCCTGGAGTAAGGCGGGAGGGTCGTACTTC
J: TRBJ1-5; D: TRBD1; V: TRBV20-1; size: many; CDR3: CSARDSLTAQGASQPQHF; DNA: TGCAGTGCTAGAGATTCCCTCACCGCGCAGGGGGCAAGTCAGCCCCAGCATTTT
J: TRBJ1-5; D: -; V: TRBV2; size: many; CDR3: CASTERENSNQPQHF; DNA: TGTGCCAGCACCGAAAGGGAAAATAGCAATCAGCCCCAGCATTTT
J: TRBJ2-7; D: -; V: TRBV5-1; size: many; CDR3: CASSLSTGTYEQYF; DNA: TGTGCCAGCAGCTTGTCGACAGGCACCTACGAGCAGTACTTC
J: TRBJ2-2; D: -; V: TRBV10-3; size: few; CDR3: CAIRGGNTGELFF; DNA: TGTGCCATCAGGGGTGGTAACACCGGGGAGCTGTTTTTT
J: TRBJ2-7; D: TRBD2; V: TRBV20-1; size: -; CDR3: CSARTSAYSYEQYF; DNA: TGCAGTGCTAGGACTAGCGCCTACTCCTACGAGCAGTACTTC
J: TRBJ2-5; D: TRBD1; V: TRBV5-1; size: few; CDR3: CASSFGTDYAFGPETQYF; DNA: TGCGCCAGCAGCTTCGGGACAGATTACGCCTTCGGGCCAGAGACCCAGTACTTC
J: TRBJ2-3; D: -; V: TRBV9; size: -; CDR3: CASSVEGARGDTQYF; DNA: TGTGCCAGCAGCGTAGAAGGGGCCCGGGGAGATACGCAGTATTTT
J: TRBJ2-7; D: -; V: TRBV28; size: many; CDR3: CASADREGLYEQYF; DNA: TGTGCCAGCGCAGACAGGGAGGGGCTCTACGAGCAGTACTTC
J: TRBJ1-1; D: -; V: TRBV27; size: -; CDR3: CASSFPGRKNTEAFF; DNA: TGTGCCAGCAGTTTCCCGGGCCGGAAGAACACTGAAGCTTTCTTT
J: TRBJ2-7; D: TRBD1; V: TRBV5-5; size: many; CDR3: CASSYGTGNLPEQYF; DNA: TGTGCCAGCAGCTATGGGACAGGGAATCTCCCCGAGCAGTACTTC
J: TRBJ1-5; D: -; V: TRBV4-2; size: many; CDR3: CASSRTWPQHF; DNA: TGTGCCAGCAGCCGTACTTGGCCCCAGCATTTT
J: TRBJ2-1; D: TRBD1; V: TRBV9; size: many; CDR3: CASSGFRDSLDEQFF; DNA: TGTGCCAGCAGCGGATTCAGGGACAGTCTCGATGAGCAGTTCTTC
J: TRBJ2-5; D: TRBD1; V: TRBV5-1; size: -; CDR3: CASSSGSTGGAGETQYF; DNA: TGCGCCAGCAGCTCGGGGTCGACAGGGGGCGCGGGAGAGACCCAGTACTTC
J: TRBJ2-2; D: -; V: TRBV7-9; size: -; CDR3: CASSLQGGELFF; DNA: TGTGCCAGCAGCTTACAGGGCGGGGAGCTGTTTTTT
J: TRBJ2-5; D: TRBD2; V: TRBV6-2/TRBV6-3; size: few; CDR3: CASSYGTRKETQYF; DNA: TGTGCCAGCAGTTACGGGACTAGAAAAGAGACCCAGTACTTC
J: TRBJ2-7; D: TRBD2; V: TRBV11-2; size: -; CDR3: CASRGTSSPHEQYF; DNA: TGTGCCAGCAGGGGGACTAGCAGTCCCCACGAGCAGTACTTC
J: TRBJ1-1; D: -; V: TRBV7-3; size: many; CDR3: CASSPGPGNTEAFF; DNA: TGTGCCAGCAGCCCCGGACCGGGGAACACTGAAGCTTTCTTT
J: TRBJ1-4; D: -; V: TRBV7-9; size: -; CDR3: CASSLKQDGGVTTNEKLFF; DNA: TGTGCCAGCAGCTTAAAACAGGATGGAGGTGTAACAACTAATGAAAAACTGTTTTTT
J: TRBJ2-1; D: -; V: TRBV30; size: many; CDR3: CAWSVSDSGEQFF; DNA: TGTGCCTGGAGTGTTTCAGACTCCGGGGAGCAGTTCTTC
J: TRBJ2-2; D: -; V: TRBV2; size: -; CDR3: CASSVAEVGTGELFF; DNA: TGTGCCAGCAGTGTTGCGGAAGTGGGAACCGGGGAGCTGTTTTTT
J: TRBJ2-7; D: TRBD1; V: TRBV18; size: many; CDR3: CASSPPGQGTYEQYF; DNA: TGTGCCAGCAGTCCACCGGGACAGGGCACCTACGAGCAGTACTTC
J: TRBJ2-5; D: TRBD2; V: TRBV7-2; size: many; CDR3: CASSLRLAGWVETQYF; DNA: TGTGCCAGCAGCCTAAGACTAGCGGGATGGGTAGAGACCCAGTACTTC
J: TRBJ1-2; D: -; V: TRBV7-8; size: -; CDR3: CASSLEVQGQGYTF; DNA: TGTGCCAGCAGCTTAGAGGTTCAGGGGCAAGGCTACACCTTC
J: TRBJ2-1; D: TRBD2; V: TRBV5-6; size: few; CDR3: CASSSSGSWSYNEQFF; DNA: TGTGCCAGCAGCTCTAGCGGGAGTTGGTCCTACAATGAGCAGTTCTTC
J: TRBJ1-3; D: TRBD1; V: TRBV18; size: many; CDR3: CASSPPGQGPGNTIYF; DNA: TGTGCCAGCTCACCACCGGGACAGGGTCCTGGAAACACCATATATTTT
J: TRBJ2-3; D: TRBD2; V: TRBV7-8; size: many; CDR3: CASSSWTSGRRDTQYF; DNA: TGTGCCAGCAGCTCCTGGACTAGCGGGAGACGGGATACGCAGTATTTT
J: TRBJ2-7; D: TRBD2; V: TRBV27; size: many; CDR3: CASSSVLAGTYEQYF; DNA: TGTGCCAGCAGTTCTGTACTAGCGGGAACCTACGAGCAGTACTTC
J: TRBJ2-7; D: TRBD1; V: TRBV3-1; size: -; CDR3: CASSPPGQGLEQYF; DNA: TGTGCCAGCAGCCCCCCGGGACAGGGGTTAGAGCAGTACTTC
J: TRBJ2-7; D: TRBD1; V: TRBV20-1; size: -; CDR3: CSARDPEPLRGPIYEQYF; DNA: TGCAGTGCTAGAGATCCGGAACCTCTAAGGGGGCCCATCTACGAGCAGTACTTC
J: TRBJ1-4; D: -; V: TRBV27; size: many; CDR3: CASSLTRVTNEKLFF; DNA: TGTGCCAGCAGTTTAACCCGGGTTACTAATGAAAAACTGTTTTTT